Presented here are 30 T cell receptor beta chains from one specimen sequenced in a study of long-term antiretroviral therapy in people with HIV. Survey-level immunoSEQ v3.0 assays were run. Here immunoSEQ multiplex PCR was the method, and the copy in TCRdb shows in-frame clones only, minus some. The data contain tens of thousands of clones, approximately 90% of them singletons. This specimen was unsorted PBMCs, taken 1.8 years after starting antiretroviral therapy. The source of these receptors is a woman aged 18-29 years with HIV.

With respect to this clone: Relative to the germline gene, one junction end is altered; a read error may explain this. V usage is TRBV27 and J usage is TRBJ2-2, with D tentatively TRBD2 (5 bases). CDR3 size: 9 residues. The germline V gene has CDR1 MNHEY and CDR2 SMNVEV (reference sequence). The CDR3 coding sequence is TGTGCCAGCGGGGAGCCGGGGATTTTT. It encodes CASGEPGIF.

This clone appeared once. The chain combines TRBV14 with TRBJ1-1; D is perhaps TRBD1 (6 bases). Germline CDR1 SGHDN, CDR2 FVKESK. Trimming removed 5 bases from V and 5 bases from J, with 12 bases in between. This CDR3 is 13 amino acids long. The CDR3 reads CASSKFRGTEAFF. CDR3 DNA: TGTGCCAGCAGCAAATTCAGGGGAACTGAAGCTTTCTTT.

The chain combines TRBV28 with TRBJ2-1; possible D gene TRBD2, 5 bases. Deletions cut 8 bases from V and 7 bases from J, with 21 bases between. Looked up from germline, CDR1 is MDHEN and CDR2 is SYDVKM. The CDR3 has 15 residues. CDR3 nucleotides: TGTGCCAGCCGATCCAATTCGGGGAGTTCAAATGAGCAGTTCTTC. Amino acids: CASRSNSGSSNEQFF. The entire variable domain, with the rest obtained from reference TRBV28 and TRBJ2-1, is as follows: DVKVTQSSRYLVKRTGEKVFLECVQDMDHENMFWYRQDPGLGLRLIYFSYDVKMKEKGDIPEGYSVSREKKERFSLILESASTNQTSMYLCASRSNSGSSNEQFFGPGTRLTVL.

The chain has TRBV28 and TRBJ2-1, with 13 nucleotides matching TRBD2. Germline V CDR1 and CDR2: MDHEN, SYDVKM. The V segment lost 2 bases and the J segment 1 base; nucleotides outside the gene matches: 11. The CDR3 loop spans 20 amino acids. DNA of the CDR3: TGTGCCAGCAGTTTAGACACCGGGACTAGCGGGATTGGATCCTACAATGAGCAGTTCTTC. This gives the protein CASSLDTGTSGIGSYNEQFF.

The gene calls are TRBV6-1 and TRBJ1-1, with a tentative D call TRBD1 (5 bases). Germline V gives CDR1 MNHNS, CDR2 SASEGT. V lost 11 bases and J lost 1, with 14 bases in between. The CDR3 consists of 13 residues. The CDR3 here is CAAPGRQNTEAFF. The CDR3 DNA reads TGTGCCGCCCCGGGACGGCAGAACACTGAAGCTTTCTTT.

This clone was seen a handful of times. The chain links TRBV5-1 to TRBJ1-5; the D is unclear. Trimming pared 0 bases from V and 3 bases from J, leaving 4 bases between. The CDR3 sequence is 13 residues long. Germline CDR1 SGHRS, CDR2 YFSETQ. In DNA, the CDR3 is TGCGCCAGCAGCTTGGACGACAATCAGCCCCAGCATTTT. It yields the protein CASSLDDNQPQHF.

This clone came up a few times. The rearrangement joins TRBV19 to TRBJ1-2, with TRBD1 identical over 7 bases. There are 16 residues in the CDR3. Trimming cost V 3 bases and J 5 bases; bases outside gene matches: 12. Germline-derived CDR1 and CDR2 are LNHDA and SQIVND (reference sequence). Written as DNA, the CDR3 is TGTGCCAGTAGTATTCAGACAGGGCCTGGGAGTTATGGCTACACCTTC. As protein: CASSIQTGPGSYGYTF.

The V call is TRBV10-3, the J call TRBJ2-3; D is tentatively TRBD1 or TRBD2 (5 bases each). Germline CDR1 reads ENHRY; CDR2 reads SYGVKD. Trimming removed 3 bases at V and 1 base at J, with 8 bases between. The length of the CDR3 is 14 residues. DNA of the CDR3: TGTGCCATCAGTGATGGGGGTGGCACAGATACGCAGTATTTT. Translated, it gives CAISDGGGTDTQYF.

The rearrangement joins TRBV5-1 to TRBJ2-3; no reliable D call. The germline V and J ends were trimmed by 2 bases and 0 bases, with 10 bases remaining between them. CDR1 is SGHRS, CDR2 YFSETQ, per germline. The CDR3 extends over 15 amino acids. The chain's CDR3 is CASSLIPLSTDTQYF. Here the CDR3 DNA reads TGCGCCAGCAGCTTAATCCCGTTAAGCACAGATACGCAGTATTTT.

V usage is TRBV18 and J usage is TRBJ2-5, with 8 bases matching TRBD2. V lost 0 bases to trimming and J lost 3 bases; unmatched junction nucleotides: 6. The CDR3 is 16 amino acids. CDR1 is KGHSH and CDR2 is LQKENI in the germline V gene. The CDR3 bases are TGTGCCAGCTCACCACCTCGGGGGGGGAGAGAAGAGACCCAGTACTTC. Amino acid sequence: CASSPPRGGREETQYF.

This clone is deemed medium-sized. The gene calls are TRBV19 and TRBJ1-1; possible D gene TRBD1, 6 bases. Germline-derived CDR1 and CDR2 are LNHDA and SQIVND (reference sequence). This CDR3 comprises 12 residues. V was trimmed by 10 bases and J by 5 bases, leaving 14 bases between them. CDR3 residues: CATRFRGTEAFF. The CDR3 DNA follows: TGTGCCACCAGGTTTAGGGGGACTGAAGCTTTCTTT.

V is TRBV5-5 and J is TRBJ1-5, with D perhaps matching TRBD1 (6 bases). The CDR3 loop spans 14 amino acids. V lost 2 bases and J lost 7, with 13 bases in between. Germline CDR1 reads SGHKS; CDR2 reads YYEKEE (reference sequence). CDR3 nucleotides: TGTGCCAGCAGCTTTGGGGGGGCTCAACAGCCCCAGCATTTT. This encodes CASSFGGAQQPQHF.

The chain employs TRBV11-3 and TRBJ2-1; a possible D gene is TRBD2 (6 bases). The CDR3 extends over 16 amino acids. The germline V gene has CDR1 SGHNT and CDR2 YENEEA. The V end was cut by 3 bases, the J end by 6 bases, with 18 bases between. The CDR3 region has the DNA TGTGCCAGCAGCTTGGGTGGGGAAGGAGCGGGCAATGAGCAGTTCTTC. The encoded protein is CASSLGGEGAGNEQFF.

The CDR3 spells CASSTLGGYNEQFF. DNA for the CDR3: TGTGCCAGTAGTACCTTAGGGGGTTACAATGAGCAGTTCTTC. The chain employs TRBV19 and TRBJ2-1; tentatively, D is TRBD1 (6 bases). V was cut by 4 bases and J by 4 bases, with 11 bases left in between. There are 14 residues in the CDR3. CDR1 and CDR2 (germline): LNHDA, SQIVND (reference sequence).

The gene calls are TRBV5-1 and TRBJ1-2; D perhaps matches TRBD1 (5 bases). This CDR3 comprises 13 residues. Germline CDR1 and CDR2: SGHRS and YFSETQ. V gave up 5 bases and J gave up 2 bases, with 10 bases separating them. CDR3 sequence: CASRRGGNYGYTF. The CDR3 DNA is TGCGCCAGCAGGCGGGGGGGAAACTATGGCTACACCTTC.

The chain carries TRBV4-2 and TRBJ2-7, with 11 bases lining up with TRBD1. V lost 3 bases, J lost 3 bases, and 4 bases stayed unmatched. Germline CDR1 is LGHNA and CDR2 is YNFKEQ. The CDR3 has 15 residues. The CDR3 bases are TGTGCCAGCAGCCAGGACAGGGGGCCATACTACGAGCAGTACTTC. Encoded protein: CASSQDRGPYYEQYF.

The V and J genes are TRBV18 and TRBJ1-2; 9 bases map to TRBD1. The CDR3 is 17 amino acids. CDR1 and CDR2 from the germline V gene are KGHSH and LQKENI. After removal of 3 bases from V and 2 bases from J, the junction contained 10 bases not matched to a gene. For the CDR3, the DNA is TGTGCCAGCTCACCTATCTCGGGGACAGGGAGGAACTATGGCTACACCTTC. This gives the protein CASSPISGTGRNYGYTF.

This clone has a single count. The rearrangement joins TRBV28 to TRBJ1-3, with unresolved D. Trimming removed 5 bases at V and 2 bases at J, with 16 bases between. CDR1 and CDR2 from the germline V gene are MDHEN and SYDVKM. The CDR3 length is 16 residues. Written as DNA, the CDR3 is TGTGCCAGCAGTCTAAGGGCAGATCTAACTGGAAACACCATATATTTT. Amino acid sequence: CASSLRADLTGNTIYF.

The chain recombines TRBV5-1 with TRBJ2-2, with D perhaps given as TRBD1 or TRBD2 (5 bases each). Looked up from germline, CDR1 is SGHRS and CDR2 is YFSETQ. Trimming cost V 6 bases and J 1 base, with 13 bases left between them. This CDR3 contains 15 residues. The CDR3 region has the DNA TGCGCCAGCAATCGGGGCAGACTGAACACCGGGGAGCTGTTTTTT. It yields the protein CASNRGRLNTGELFF.

The CDR3 nucleotides are TGTGCCAGCACCTTTAGAGGGGGGACTCGGAGCTCCTACAATGAGCAGTTCTTC. Its protein product is CASTFRGGTRSSYNEQFF. The chain uses TRBV21-1 and TRBJ2-1. TRBV21-1 represents a pseudogene. This CDR3 has 18 residues.

V and J are TRBV13 and TRBJ2-5; 9 bases fit TRBD1. The junction had 10 bases not matched to a gene; V was cut back by 3 bases and J by 5 bases. CDR3 length equals 16 residues. CDR1 and CDR2 from the germline V gene are PRHDT and FYEKMQ (reference sequence). For the CDR3, the DNA is TGTGCCAGCAGCTTCCGGGGGACAGGGTTTTTGGAGACCCAGTACTTC. Protein: CASSFRGTGFLETQYF.

The CDR3 bases are TGTGCCAGCAGTCCACTAGAGTGGCAGGGGGCCTACGAGCAGTACTTC. Translation: CASSPLEWQGAYEQYF. The chain carries TRBV28 and TRBJ2-7, with 7 bases that match TRBD1. Germline trimming cut 5 bases from V and 2 bases from J; bases unmatched to any gene: 12. There are 16 residues in the CDR3. Looked up from germline, CDR1 is MDHEN and CDR2 is SYDVKM.

The CDR3 sequence: CASSRSGSSYNEQFF. The DNA for the CDR3 is TGTGCCAGCAGCCGAAGCGGGAGCTCCTACAATGAGCAGTTCTTC. The chain carries TRBV27 and TRBJ2-1; 8 bases agree with TRBD2. The V and J ends lost 6 bases and 0 bases, in that order; junction bases with no gene match: 4. Germline-derived CDR1 and CDR2 are MNHEY and SMNVEV (reference sequence). The CDR3 is 15 amino acids.

Only a few counts were recorded for this clone. The chain combines TRBV19 with TRBJ1-5, with D possibly matching TRBD1 (6 bases). This CDR3 has 13 residues. The germline gives CDR1 LNHDA, CDR2 SQIVND (reference sequence). Trimming took 11 bases from V and 4 from J, leaving 15 bases between them. The CDR3 region has the DNA TGTGCCGGGACGCAGGGGAATAATCAGCCCCAGCATTTT. Protein: CAGTQGNNQPQHF.

The chain uses TRBV6-1 and TRBJ1-1, with D unresolved. The germline CDR1 and CDR2 sequences are MNHNS and SASEGT. The CDR3 is 14 residues long. The germline V and J ends were trimmed by 4 bases and 1 base, with 10 bases remaining between them. DNA for the CDR3: TGTGCCAGCAGTGGAGGGTACAAGAACACTGAAGCTTTCTTT. This sequence encodes CASSGGYKNTEAFF.

This chain uses TRBV18 with TRBJ2-1, with unresolved D. The length of the CDR3 is 17 residues. Between the trimmed V and J ends, which lost 0 bases and 3 bases, there was a span of 15 bases. Germline V gives CDR1 KGHSH, CDR2 LQKENI. CDR3 nucleotide sequence: TGTGCCAGCTCACCACCGGCAGTTGATCGAGTCTACAATGAGCAGTTCTTC. Residues: CASSPPAVDRVYNEQFF.

This clone was recorded once. V is TRBV7-9 and J is TRBJ2-7; perhaps TRBD2 as D (6 bases). The CDR3 runs 16 residues. Trimming pared 3 bases from V and 3 bases from J, leaving 18 bases between. From germline, CDR1 is SEHNR and CDR2 FQNEAQ (reference sequence). DNA for the CDR3: TGTGCCAGCAGCTTTAAATCGGGAGTTGGGGACTACGAGCAGTACTTC. Its protein is CASSFKSGVGDYEQYF.

This clone was found once. This chain links TRBV4-2 with TRBJ2-2; 11 bases align to TRBD2. The V segment lost 0 bases and the J segment 8 bases; nucleotides outside the gene matches: 8. Looked up from germline, CDR1 is LGHNA and CDR2 is YNFKEQ. The CDR3 runs to 17 residues. CDR3 DNA: TGTGCCAGCAGCCAAGATCCCCTAGCGGGAGGCGTGGGGGAGCTGTTTTTT. This gives the protein CASSQDPLAGGVGELFF.

The chain links TRBV6-5 to TRBJ1-4; D gene unclear. This CDR3 has 15 residues. V lost 0 bases to trimming and J lost 0 bases, with 5 bases between them. Germline assignment: CDR1 MNHEY and CDR2 SVGAGI. The CDR3 bases are TGTGCCAGCAGTTACTCGGTGACAACTAATGAAAAACTGTTTTTT. It specifies CASSYSVTTNEKLFF.

The chain employs TRBV18 and TRBJ2-3; D call uncertain. The V gene's germline CDR1 is KGHSH and CDR2 LQKENI. The CDR3 covers 15 residues. V was clipped by 3 bases and J by 0 bases, with 10 bases between them. CDR3 sequence reads: CASSPSASSTDTQYF. The CDR3 region has the DNA TGTGCCAGCTCACCCTCCGCCTCTAGCACAGATACGCAGTATTTT. Looking up the rest from reference TRBV18 and TRBJ2-3 gives the full variable domain: NAGVMQNPRHLVRRRGQEARLRCSPMKGHSHVYWYRQLPEEGLKFMVYLQKENIIDESGMPKERFSAEFPKEGPSILRIQQVVRGDSAAYFCASSPSASSTDTQYFGPGTRLTVL.